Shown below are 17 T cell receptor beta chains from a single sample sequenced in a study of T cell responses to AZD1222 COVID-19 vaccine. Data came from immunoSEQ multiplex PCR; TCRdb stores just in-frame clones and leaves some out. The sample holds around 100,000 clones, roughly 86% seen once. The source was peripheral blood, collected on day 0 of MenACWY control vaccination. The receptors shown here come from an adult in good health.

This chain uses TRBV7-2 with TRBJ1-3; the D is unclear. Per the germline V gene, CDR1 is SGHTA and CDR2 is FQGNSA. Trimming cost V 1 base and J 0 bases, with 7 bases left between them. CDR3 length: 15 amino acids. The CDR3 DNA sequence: TGTGCCAGCAGCTTAGAGGGTCGCTCTGGAAACACCATATATTTT. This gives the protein CASSLEGRSGNTIYF.

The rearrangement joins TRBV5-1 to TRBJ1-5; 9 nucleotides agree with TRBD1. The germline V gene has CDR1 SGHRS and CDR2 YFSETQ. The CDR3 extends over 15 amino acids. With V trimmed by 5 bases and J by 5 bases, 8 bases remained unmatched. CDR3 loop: CASRSGTGIDQPQHF. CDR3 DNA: TGCGCCAGCAGATCCGGGACAGGGATCGATCAGCCCCAGCATTTT.

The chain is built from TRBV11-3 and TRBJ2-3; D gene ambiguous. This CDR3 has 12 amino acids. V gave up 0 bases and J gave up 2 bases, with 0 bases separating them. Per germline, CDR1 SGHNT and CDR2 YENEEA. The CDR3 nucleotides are TGTGCCAGCAGCTTAGACACAGATACGCAGTATTTT. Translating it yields CASSLDTDTQYF. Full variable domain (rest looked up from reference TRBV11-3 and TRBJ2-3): EAGVVQSPRYKIIEKKQPVAFWCNPISGHNTLYWYLQNLGQGPELLIRYENEEAVDDSQLPKDRFSAERLKGVDSTLKIQPAELGDSAVYLCASSLDTDTQYFGPGTRLTVL.

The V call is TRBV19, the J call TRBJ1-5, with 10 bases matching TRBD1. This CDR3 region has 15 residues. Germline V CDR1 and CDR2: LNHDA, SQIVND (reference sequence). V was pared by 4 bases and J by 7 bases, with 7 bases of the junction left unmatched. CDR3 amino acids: CASSTGQGGIQPQHF. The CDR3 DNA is TGTGCCAGTAGTACAGGACAGGGGGGCATACAGCCCCAGCATTTT.

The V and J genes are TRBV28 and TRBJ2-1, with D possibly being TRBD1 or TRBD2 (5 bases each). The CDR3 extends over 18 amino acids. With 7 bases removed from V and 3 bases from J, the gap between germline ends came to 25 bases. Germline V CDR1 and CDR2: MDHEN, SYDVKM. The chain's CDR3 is CASTPQGRKRGLYNEQFF. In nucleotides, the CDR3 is TGTGCCAGCACCCCTCAGGGACGGAAACGGGGCCTCTACAATGAGCAGTTCTTC.

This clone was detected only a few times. In DNA, the CDR3 is TGTGCCAGCAGTTTATTATCGGAGGGTTCACCCCTCCACTTT. Translation gives CASSLLSEGSPLHF. The chain combines TRBV28 with TRBJ1-6, with D unresolved. CDR3 size: 14 residues. The germline CDR1 and CDR2 sequences are MDHEN and SYDVKM. The germline V and J ends were trimmed by 1 base and 9 bases, with 10 bases remaining between them.

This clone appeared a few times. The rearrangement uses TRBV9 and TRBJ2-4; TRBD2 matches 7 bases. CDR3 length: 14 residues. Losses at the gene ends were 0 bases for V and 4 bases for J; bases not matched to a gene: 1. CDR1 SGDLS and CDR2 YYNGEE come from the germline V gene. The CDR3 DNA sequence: TGTGCCAGCAGCGTAGGGGGAGGGAAAAACATTCAGTACTTC. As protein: CASSVGGGKNIQYF.

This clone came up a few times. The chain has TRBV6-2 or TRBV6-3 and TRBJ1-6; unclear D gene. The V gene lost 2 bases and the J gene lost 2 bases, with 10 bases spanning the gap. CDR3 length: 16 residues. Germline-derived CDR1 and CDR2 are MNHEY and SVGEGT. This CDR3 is CASSYGRTTYNSPLHF. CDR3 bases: TGTGCCAGCAGTTACGGCAGGACTACCTATAATTCACCCCTCCACTTT.

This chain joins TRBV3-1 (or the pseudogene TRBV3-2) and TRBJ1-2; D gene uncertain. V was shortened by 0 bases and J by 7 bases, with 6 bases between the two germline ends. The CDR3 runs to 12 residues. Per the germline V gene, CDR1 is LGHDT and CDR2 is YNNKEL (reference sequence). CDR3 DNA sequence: TGTGCCAGCAGCCAAGAGTCACTTGGCTACACCTTC. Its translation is CASSQESLGYTF.

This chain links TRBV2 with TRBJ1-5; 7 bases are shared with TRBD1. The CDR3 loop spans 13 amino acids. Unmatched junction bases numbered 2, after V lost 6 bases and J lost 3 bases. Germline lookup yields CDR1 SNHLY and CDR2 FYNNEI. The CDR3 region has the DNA TGTGCCAGCAGGGACAGGCTCAATCAGCCCCAGCATTTT. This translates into CASRDRLNQPQHF.

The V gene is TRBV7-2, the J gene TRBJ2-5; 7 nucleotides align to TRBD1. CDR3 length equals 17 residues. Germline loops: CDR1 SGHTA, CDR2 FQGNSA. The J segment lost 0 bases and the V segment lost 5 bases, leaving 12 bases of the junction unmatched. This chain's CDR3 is CASSLGAGTVYQETQYF. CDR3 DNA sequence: TGTGCCAGCAGCCTCGGCGCCGGGACAGTGTACCAAGAGACCCAGTACTTC.

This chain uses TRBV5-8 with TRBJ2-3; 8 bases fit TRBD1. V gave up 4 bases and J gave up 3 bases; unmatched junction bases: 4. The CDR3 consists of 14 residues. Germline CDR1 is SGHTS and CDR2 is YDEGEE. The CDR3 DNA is TGTGCCAGCAGCCCCTGGACAGGGACAGATACGCAGTATTTT. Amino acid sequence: CASSPWTGTDTQYF.

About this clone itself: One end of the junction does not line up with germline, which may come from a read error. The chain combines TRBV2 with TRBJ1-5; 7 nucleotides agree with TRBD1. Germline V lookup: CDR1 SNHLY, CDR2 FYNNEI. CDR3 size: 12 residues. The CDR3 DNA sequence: TGTGCCAGCCAGAAAAGTACCGGGACAGTAAATTTT. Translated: CASQKSTGTVNF.

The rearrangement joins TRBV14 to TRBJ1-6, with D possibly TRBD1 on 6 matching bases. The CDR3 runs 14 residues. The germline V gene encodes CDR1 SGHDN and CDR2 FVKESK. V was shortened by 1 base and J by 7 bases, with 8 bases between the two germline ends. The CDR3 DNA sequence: TGTGCCAGCAGCCAAGGGACAGCAAATTCACCCCTCCACTTT. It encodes CASSQGTANSPLHF.

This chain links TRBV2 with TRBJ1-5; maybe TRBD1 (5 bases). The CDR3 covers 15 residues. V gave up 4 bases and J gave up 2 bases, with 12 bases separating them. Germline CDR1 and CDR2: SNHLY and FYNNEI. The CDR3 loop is CASSGSRAGNQPQHF. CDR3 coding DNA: TGTGCCAGCAGTGGGTCCAGGGCCGGCAATCAGCCCCAGCATTTT.

This CDR3 is CASSLGVTSGREAFF. The DNA for the CDR3 is TGTGCCAGCAGCTTGGGTGTGACATCGGGTCGCGAAGCTTTCTTT. V and J are TRBV5-8 and TRBJ1-1; no definite D call. V was trimmed by 0 bases and J by 8 bases, leaving 17 bases between them. Germline V CDR1 and CDR2: SGHTS, YDEGEE. This CDR3 is built from 15 residues.

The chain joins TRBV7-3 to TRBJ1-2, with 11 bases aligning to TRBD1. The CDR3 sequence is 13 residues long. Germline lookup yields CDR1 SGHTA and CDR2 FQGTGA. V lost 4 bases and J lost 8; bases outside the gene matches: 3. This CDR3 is CASSSDRGRGYTF. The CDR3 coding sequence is TGTGCCAGCAGCTCGGACAGGGGGCGCGGCTACACCTTC.